The rows below give T cell receptor beta chains drawn from one sample of a study of graft-versus-host responses after intestinal transplantation. The antigens of these receptors remain unknown. Method: immunoSEQ multiplex PCR; TCRdb's copy keeps in-frame clones and lacks some. The table shows around 100,000 clones, with 90% to 95% occurring only once. The material sequenced was unstimulated CD8+ T cells sorted from spleen or lymph node cells, taken before transplant. These receptors all come from a human donor who was the organ donor for an intestinal transplant. CDR3s include the opening cysteine and the closing phenylalanine or tryptophan.

length	V	J	CDR3
11	TRBV29-1	TRBJ1-1	CSVDVATEAFF
12	TRBV4-1	TRBJ2-5	CASSQEMETQYF
14	TRBV7-7	TRBJ2-5	CASSFSGDEETQYF
11	TRBV29-1	TRBJ2-1	CSVGRTVIQFF
12	TRBV19	TRBJ1-3	CASSPSGNTIYF
15	TRBV27	TRBJ2-1	CASSLTAGTYNEQFF
18	TRBV7-3	TRBJ2-1	CASSLDRERQTSYNEQFF
15	TRBV4-3	TRBJ2-7	CASSQTSGGSYEQYF
17	TRBV4-2	TRBJ2-3	CASSQALAGGSTDTQYF
16	TRBV19	TRBJ2-2	CASSDRDREVTGELFF
15	TRBV19	TRBJ1-2	CASSIPTGGYYGYTF
14	TRBV27	TRBJ1-2	CASSFRGTGYGYTF
14	TRBV6-1	TRBJ1-4	CASSPGPTNEKLFF
13	TRBV19	TRBJ1-1	CASSSGGITEAFF
13	TRBV10-3	TRBJ2-2	CAVGQELGGELFF
14	TRBV11-2	TRBJ2-5	CASSSGGRPETQYF
14	TRBV13	TRBJ2-7	CASSLAGGDYEQYF
12	TRBV2	TRBJ1-2	CASRGPNYGYTF
15	TRBV19	TRBJ2-1	CASSIKVGSYNEQFF
15	TRBV6-1	TRBJ1-2	CASSREAGGSYGYTF
14	TRBV5-5	TRBJ1-5	CASSLGGSNQPQHF
15	TRBV4-2	TRBJ2-1	CASSQVLAGAGEQFF
15	TRBV7-2	TRBJ2-3	CASSFSTLSTDTQYF
12	TRBV19	TRBJ2-7	CASSLGLAEQYF
14	TRBV5-6	TRBJ2-5	CASSSGTGQETQYF
14	TRBV28	TRBJ2-7	CASSLHRGLYEQYF
15	TRBV27	TRBJ2-3	CASTRAWTTTDTQYF
15	TRBV12-2	TRBJ1-1	CASRLGSDRVGEAFF
14	TRBV10-3	TRBJ1-1	CAISDTPAQSEAFF
16	TRBV5-6	-	CASSLSGGPGYYEQYF
12	TRBV6-1	TRBJ2-7	CASSEFSLEQYF
16	TRBV5-6	TRBJ2-1	CASSLPSGSIHNEQFF
15	TRBV6-5	TRBJ2-1	CASSYFKRDYNEQFF
19	TRBV11-2	TRBJ2-2	CASSSSLELAGANTGELFF
15	TRBV27	TRBJ2-1	CASSFRLAGSNEQFF
15	TRBV10-1	TRBJ2-7	CASSESARDRHEQYF
15	TRBV30	TRBJ2-1	CAWSLNPDPSDEQFF
17	TRBV4-1	TRBJ2-2	CASSHTKEREWTGELFF
19	TRBV28	TRBJ2-3	CASSLIGTSGSLSTDTQYF
13	TRBV19	TRBJ2-4	CASSITAKNIQYF
13	TRBV11-3	TRBJ1-2	CASSLDSGAGYTF